The source of this TCR beta chain is a study of blood T cell repertoires in COVID-19. The CDR3 sequence is 15 residues long. V was trimmed by 4 bases and J by 3 bases, leaving 11 bases between them. Germline V CDR1 and CDR2: SGHNT, YYREEE (reference sequence). Repertoires were generated with immunoSEQ multiplex PCR, while TCRdb's copy carries only in-frame clones and drops some. This sample has under 200,000 clones, with roughly 90% found just once. The sample taken for sequencing was peripheral blood. The sequence was obtained from a man aged 45 to 65 with acute or convalescent COVID-19. The gene calls are TRBV5-4 and TRBJ1-6; weak D call: TRBD1 (5 bases). CDR3 protein: CASSPGDVYNSPLHF. Written as DNA, the CDR3 is TGTGCCAGCAGCCCGGGGGATGTCTATAATTCACCCCTCCACTTT.